The 20 T cell receptor beta chains in this list originate from one sample, sequenced in a study of blood T cells in healthy people across ages. A J-beta primer mix and a sample-barcoded 5' primer were used in a second PCR of about 7 to 12 cycles. Each CDR3 protein gets one entry after TCRdb re-called the 5' RACE reads with MiXCR. The sample includes 800,000 to 950,000 distinct CDR3 sequences, about 37% of them seen just once. Sequenced material: blood. Every receptor here comes from a man aged 18 to 30 in good health.

J is TRBJ2-3 and V is TRBV15; TRBD1 is a possible D gene (5 bases). Germline CDR1 and CDR2: LNHNV and YYDKDF (reference sequence). Trimming took off 3 bases at V and 1 base at J, with 11 bases between the two ends. The CDR3 sequence is 15 residues long. The CDR3 loop reads CATSRGKGGTDTQYF. The DNA of the CDR3 is TGTGCCACCAGCAGGGGGAAAGGGGGCACAGATACGCAGTATTTT.

This clonotype was picked up a small number of times. This rearrangement joins TRBV5-5 to TRBJ2-7; D gene uncertain. The better agreement between TRBJ2-5 and the DNA end casts doubt on the J call. The CDR3 runs 15 residues. Per the germline V gene, CDR1 is SGHKS and CDR2 is YYEKEE (reference sequence). As DNA, the CDR3 is TGTGCCAGCAGCTTGGCTGGCAGCCGTCAGGAGACCCAGTACTTC. Its translation: CASSLAGSRQETQYF.

V is TRBV6-6 and J is TRBJ1-3, with a possible D match to TRBD1 (5 bases). From germline, CDR1 is MNHNY and CDR2 SVGAGI (reference sequence). The CDR3 is 16 residues long. V lost 6 bases, J lost 4 bases, and 19 bases lay in between. The DNA of the CDR3 is TGTGCCAGCAGAATCCCGGGGGGTGAAGGAGGAAACACCATATATTTT. Protein: CASRIPGGEGGNTIYF.

This sequence joins TRBV6-5 and TRBJ2-7; D is ambiguous. The V end lost 4 bases, the J end lost 4 bases, and 17 bases lay between the germline ends. The length of the CDR3 is 15 residues. In germline, CDR1 is MNHEY, CDR2 SVGAGI. The CDR3 sequence is CASSCGGSQGYEQYF. The CDR3 bases are TGTGCCAGCAGTTGCGGTGGGTCCCAAGGGTACGAGCAGTACTTC.

Note on this clonotype: It may be a read error: a sequence one base away is much more abundant. The V and J genes are TRBV12-3 or TRBV12-4 and TRBJ2-7; D is unclear. The CDR3 sequence is 13 residues long. Trimming stripped 5 bases from V and 4 bases from J, with 12 bases between. This CDR3 is CASSTDGRYEQYF. CDR3 DNA sequence: TGTGCCAGCAGTACAGACGGCCGGTACGAGCAGTACTTC.

This chain uses TRBV7-9 with TRBJ2-1; 7 nucleotides align to TRBD1. The length of the CDR3 is 13 residues. Trimming cost V 6 bases and J 5 bases; bases outside gene matches: 4. Germline V lookup: CDR1 SEHNR, CDR2 FQNEAQ (reference sequence). The DNA of the CDR3 is TGTGCCAGCAGAGGGACAGCGGACAATGAGCAGTTCTTC. This translates into CASRGTADNEQFF.

This clonotype was recorded a few times. The chain has TRBV29-1 and TRBJ1-1; the D is unclear. Germline lookup yields CDR1 SQVTM and CDR2 ANQGSEA. CDR3 length: 11 amino acids. Trimming removed 8 bases from V and 4 bases from J, with 11 bases in between. The CDR3 DNA sequence: TGCAGCTTTAGCCGGGGCACTGAAGCTTTCTTT. Its protein is CSFSRGTEAFF.

This clonotype appeared a few times. The chain combines TRBV7-3 with TRBJ2-7; D gene unclear. The ends were cut back, 5 bases at V and 7 bases at J, with 24 bases in the middle. This CDR3 spans 16 amino acids. From germline, CDR1 is SGHTA and CDR2 FQGTGA. CDR3 in amino acids: CASSPSSWVQRNEQYF. DNA for the CDR3: TGTGCCAGCAGCCCCTCATCTTGGGTACAGCGAAATGAGCAGTACTTC.

There are many counts of this clonotype. The V call is TRBV12-3 or TRBV12-4, the J call TRBJ1-5; 7 nucleotides match TRBD1. The CDR3 has 17 residues. V gave up 5 bases and J gave up 3 bases; unmatched junction bases: 13. DNA for the CDR3: TGTGCCAGCAGTCAAGGACAGGCCCCGGATTACAATCAGCCCCAGCATTTT. Protein product: CASSQGQAPDYNQPQHF.

This clonotype occurred many times. This chain connects TRBV3-1 to TRBJ2-6, with D unclear. Looked up from germline, CDR1 is LGHDT and CDR2 is YNNKEL (reference sequence). The V end lost 0 bases, the J end lost 0 bases, and 6 bases lay between the germline ends. This CDR3 contains 16 residues. CDR3 bases: TGTGCCAGCAGCCAAGATACCCGCTCTGGGGCCAACGTCCTGACTTTC. Encoded protein: CASSQDTRSGANVLTF. Drawing the rest from reference TRBV3-1 and TRBJ2-6, the complete variable domain is DTAVSQTPKYLVTQMGNDKSIKCEQNLGHDTMYWYKQDSKKFLKIMFSYNNKELIINETVPNRFSPKSPDKAHLNLHINSLELGDSAVYFCASSQDTRSGANVLTFGAGSRLTVL.

The rearrangement joins TRBV5-1 to TRBJ2-7, with 7 positions matching TRBD2. V trimming: 4 bases; J trimming: 2 bases; junction bases outside the gene matches: 9. The CDR3 contains 15 residues. Germline-derived CDR1 and CDR2 are SGHRS and YFSETQ. The CDR3 nucleotides are TGCGCCAGCAGCCCTCTGGGGGAGGGCACCTACGAGCAGTACTTC. Its translation is CASSPLGEGTYEQYF.

The chain carries TRBV4-1 and TRBJ2-7; 8 nucleotides agree with TRBD2. The CDR3 covers 17 residues. Germline V gives CDR1 MGHRA, CDR2 YSYEKL. V lost 1 base to trimming and J lost 0 bases; unmatched junction nucleotides: 8. This CDR3 reads CASSQASGPPPSYEQYF. The DNA of the CDR3 is TGCGCCAGCAGCCAAGCTAGCGGGCCACCCCCCTCCTACGAGCAGTACTTC.

This clonotype was counted a few times. The chain carries TRBV7-2 and TRBJ2-7; either TRBD1 or TRBD2 may fit D (5 bases each). The V end was cut by 3 bases, the J end by 0 bases, with 12 bases between. The germline V gene encodes CDR1 SGHTA and CDR2 FQGNSA. The CDR3 is made up of 15 amino acids. The CDR3 region is CASSLGTSSSYEQYF. The CDR3 bases are TGTGCCAGCAGCTTGGGGACGTCCAGCTCCTACGAGCAGTACTTC.

This clonotype was counted between two and nine times. The rearrangement joins TRBV12-5 to TRBJ2-3; a weak D match, TRBD1 (7 bases). This CDR3 contains 17 residues. V lost 0 bases, J lost 4 bases, and 17 bases lay in between. Germline V gene data show CDR1 as LGHNT and CDR2 as FRNRAP. The DNA for the CDR3 is TGTGCTAGTGGTTTGGTACTAGCAGGGGGGCGTGCAGATACGCAGTATTTT. It encodes CASGLVLAGGRADTQYF.

This clonotype was seen more than once but under ten times. The rearrangement links TRBV12-3 or TRBV12-4 to TRBJ2-3; D may match TRBD1 or TRBD2 (5 bases each). The germline V and J ends were trimmed by 3 bases and 6 bases, with 7 bases remaining between them. The CDR3 loop spans 12 amino acids. The CDR3 bases are TGTGCCAGCAGTTTCTGGGGGGATACGCAGTATTTT. Amino acid sequence: CASSFWGDTQYF.

The chain couples TRBV6-2 or TRBV6-3 to TRBJ1-2, with D maybe TRBD1 (5 bases). CDR3 length: 16 residues. Trimming left V 5 bases short and J 6 bases short, with 22 bases between. Germline V lookup: CDR1 MNHEY, CDR2 SVGEGT. The CDR3 here is CASSRTTGTGGHGYTF. CDR3 DNA sequence: TGTGCCAGCAGTCGCACTACCGGGACGGGAGGTCATGGCTACACCTTC.

Details on this clonotype: Its ends do not fully match the called genes, so a read error is possible. The chain uses TRBV10-2 and TRBJ2-3, with D perhaps TRBD1 or TRBD2 (5 bases each). Per germline, CDR1 WSHSY and CDR2 SAAADI. The CDR3 extends over 17 amino acids. The CDR3 region has the DNA TGCGCCAGCAGTGAGTCGAGAGGGGCCGGGGTACCAGATGCGCAGTATTTT. Protein product: CASSESRGAGVPDAQYF.

This clonotype was observed many times. V and J are TRBV12-3 or TRBV12-4 and TRBJ2-5; the match to TRBD1 covers 7 bases. The V and J ends lost 6 bases and 5 bases, in that order; junction bases with no gene match: 12. The CDR3 covers 15 residues. CDR3 nucleotides: TGTGCCAGCAGATCAGGTCAACAGGGGACGGAGACCCAGTACTTC. It specifies CASRSGQQGTETQYF.

Comment on this clonotype: One end of the junction varies from germline; a read error may be responsible. In DNA form, the CDR3 reads TGTACCAGCTTCTTCAATCAGCCCCAGCATTTT. Translation: CTSFFNQPQHF. The chain is built from TRBV18 and TRBJ1-5, with D hard to call. Germline lookup yields CDR1 KGHSH and CDR2 LQKENI. There are 11 residues in the CDR3. Full variable domain (remainder filled in from reference TRBV18 and TRBJ1-5): NAGVMQNPRHLVRRRGQEARLRCSPMKGHSHVYWYRQLPEEGLKFMVYLQKENIIDESGMPKERFSAEFPKEGPSILRIQQVVRGDSAAYFCTSFFNQPQHFGDGTRLSIL.

In its sample, this clonotype was seen a few times. V is TRBV5-6 and J is TRBJ2-1; maybe TRBD2 (5 bases). The length of the CDR3 is 12 residues. Germline V gene sequence: CDR1 SGHDT, CDR2 YYEEEE. V lost 6 bases, J lost 8 bases, and 12 bases lay in between. DNA for the CDR3: TGTGCCAGCAAGGGAGCGAGGGATGAGCAGTTCTTC. This sequence encodes CASKGARDEQFF.